These 8 T cell receptor beta chains share one sample of origin, sequenced in a study of blood T cell repertoires in COVID-19. TCRdb's table, derived via immunoSEQ multiplex PCR, lists solely in-frame clones and lacks some. This table has about 130,000 clones, about four fifths appearing once. Sequenced material: peripheral blood. These receptors all come from a woman aged 80 or over with acute or convalescent COVID-19.

This sequence joins TRBV3-1 (or the pseudogene TRBV3-2) and TRBJ2-2, with a tentative D call TRBD2 (6 bases). The CDR3 spans 14 residues. The V and J ends lost 5 bases and 3 bases respectively, with 10 bases between them. Germline loops: CDR1 LGHDT, CDR2 YNNKEL (reference sequence). CDR3 nucleotides: TGTGCCAGCAGCTTGTCGGGAGACACCGGGGAGCTGTTTTTT. Translating gives CASSLSGDTGELFF.

V and J are TRBV11-2 and TRBJ1-4, with a possible D match to TRBD1 (5 bases). V was trimmed by 4 bases and J by 5 bases, leaving 20 bases between them. Germline CDR1 and CDR2: SGHAT and FQNNGV. This CDR3 is 17 amino acids long. CDR3 nucleotides: TGTGCCAGCAGCTACAACCACCCCAGGGCTGGGAATGAAAAACTGTTTTTT. It encodes CASSYNHPRAGNEKLFF.

This chain links TRBV7-2 with TRBJ1-2, with D maybe TRBD1 (5 bases). Germline assignment: CDR1 SGHTA and CDR2 FQGNSA. V was cut by 5 bases and J by 8 bases, with 18 bases left in between. There are 14 residues in the CDR3. The CDR3 protein is CASSGGTSGGGYTF. CDR3 DNA: TGTGCCAGCAGCGGGGGGACGTCCGGAGGGGGCTACACCTTC.

The rearrangement uses TRBV18 and TRBJ2-7; TRBD1 aligns across 9 bases. This CDR3 spans 15 amino acids. V gave up 0 bases and J gave up 3 bases; unmatched junction bases: 3. The germline gives CDR1 KGHSH, CDR2 LQKENI. The CDR3 nucleotides are TGTGCCAGCTCACCACCGGGACAGGGCCTCTACGAGCAGTACTTC. It yields the protein CASSPPGQGLYEQYF.

This sequence joins TRBV10-3 and TRBJ2-5; TRBD1 matches at 12 bases. The ends lost 3 bases at V and 4 bases at J; junction bases unmatched: 6. The V gene's germline CDR1 is ENHRY and CDR2 SYGVKD. The CDR3 totals 16 residues. Here the CDR3 DNA reads TGTGCCATCAGTGATCCCGGGACAGGGGGCTTAGAGACCCAGTACTTC. This sequence encodes CAISDPGTGGLETQYF.

The chain links TRBV5-5 to TRBJ1-2, with 7 positions matching TRBD1. V gave up 0 bases and J gave up 4 bases; unmatched junction bases: 9. The CDR3 is made up of 16 amino acids. The germline CDR1 and CDR2 sequences are SGHKS and YYEKEE (reference sequence). This CDR3 reads CASSLGATGTFYGYTF. Written as DNA, the CDR3 is TGTGCCAGCAGCTTGGGGGCGACAGGGACTTTCTATGGCTACACCTTC.

The chain joins TRBV9 to TRBJ2-5, with unresolved D. Germline V gene data show CDR1 as SGDLS and CDR2 as YYNGEE. With 0 bases removed from V and 2 bases from J, the gap between germline ends came to 14 bases. This CDR3 comprises 16 residues. The CDR3 region is CASSVAPVSGQETQYF. The CDR3, as DNA: TGTGCCAGCAGCGTAGCCCCCGTCTCCGGTCAAGAGACCCAGTACTTC.

The CDR3: CASSSLTGSNTEAFF. Written as DNA, the CDR3 is TGTGCCAGCAGCAGTCTCACAGGGTCCAACACTGAAGCTTTCTTT. The chain is built from TRBV5-5 and TRBJ1-1, with D tentatively TRBD1 (6 bases). The germline gives CDR1 SGHKS, CDR2 YYEKEE (reference sequence). CDR3 length equals 15 residues. Trimming took off 4 bases at V and 2 bases at J, with 15 bases between the two ends.